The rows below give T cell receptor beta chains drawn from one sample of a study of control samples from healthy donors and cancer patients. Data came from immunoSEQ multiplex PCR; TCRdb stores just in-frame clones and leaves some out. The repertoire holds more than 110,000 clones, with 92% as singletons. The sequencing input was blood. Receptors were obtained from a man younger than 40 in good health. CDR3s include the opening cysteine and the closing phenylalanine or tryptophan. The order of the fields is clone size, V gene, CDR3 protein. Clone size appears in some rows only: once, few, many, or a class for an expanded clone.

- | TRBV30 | CAWRERGAGVAKNIQYF
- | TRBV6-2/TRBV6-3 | CASSYSISALQETQYF
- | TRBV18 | CASSSGNGEQYF
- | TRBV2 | CASSSQLAGGLSEQFF
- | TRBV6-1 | CASSEGWGNEKLFF
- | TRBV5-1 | CASRGDSASGALHF
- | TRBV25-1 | CASPGKALGCQPQHF
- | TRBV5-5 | CASSLAITSPPRETQYF
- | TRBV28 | CASTRTGKTLGRGETQYF
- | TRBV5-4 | CASSLGAGTVETQYF
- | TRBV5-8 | CASSFRDRSTGELFF
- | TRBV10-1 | CASSAGLAGGPRYNEQFF
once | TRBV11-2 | CASSLDLSFGHPAYNEQFF
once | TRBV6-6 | CASSYSGGQNNEQFF
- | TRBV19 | CASSIPGQRTGELFF
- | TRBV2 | CASSLMITDTQYF
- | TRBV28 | CASRVLRGSPAEAFF
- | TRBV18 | CASSPPGITNEKLFF
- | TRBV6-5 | CASSNPGHTEAFF
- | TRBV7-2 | CASSLEGTRLVNEQFF
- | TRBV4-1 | CASSQEASGRVLFF
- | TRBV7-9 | CASSPTRTATYEQYF
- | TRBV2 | CASSDSRGEYSYNEQFF
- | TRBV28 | CASSSRGSGNTIYF
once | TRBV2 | CASRDQLAAVDNEQFF
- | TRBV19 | CASTPGQGNLYEQYF
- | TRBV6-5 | CASSWKGLSEAFF
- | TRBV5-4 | CASSPTRSSYNEQFF
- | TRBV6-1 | CASTTTPRRNTEAFF
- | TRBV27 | CASLSRIAGGPSEQYF
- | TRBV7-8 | CASSLQGFYNEQFF
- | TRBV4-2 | CASSQTRASDTQYF
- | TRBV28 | CASSPGGSNQPQHF
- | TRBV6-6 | CASSSAPLGQPQHF
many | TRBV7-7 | CASSEGQGGETQYF
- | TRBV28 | CASSFPQGLNYGYTF
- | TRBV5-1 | CASSFRDRSTDTQYF
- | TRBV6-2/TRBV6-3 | CASSSPGQGTNYEQYF
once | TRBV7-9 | CASSPGGLGGTEAFF
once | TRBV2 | CASRWNVPGEPQHF
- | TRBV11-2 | CASSLQGYEKLFF
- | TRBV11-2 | CASSRTGELDQPQHF